The present entry profiles one T cell receptor beta chain with its context. The entry originates in a study of CD8+CD57+ T cells in acquired aplastic anemia. Genomic DNA, serving as template, underwent TCR beta VDJ and CDR3 profiling. One entry per CDR3 protein, called by TCRdb with MiXCR from the reads. The data show fewer than 250,000 distinct CDR3 sequences, approximately 50% seen once. Patients included in sequencing had previously demonstrated CD8+CD57+ cell expansion by flow cytometry. Germline assignment: CDR1 SEHNR and CDR2 FQNEAQ (reference sequence). This CDR3 is 19 amino acids long. Trimming shortened V by 3 bases and J by 5 bases, and 28 bases separated the two germline ends.

The chain combines TRBV7-9 with TRBJ1-2; a possible D gene is TRBD1 (5 bases). This TCR came from a human donor with aplastic anemia. Input material: sorted CD4+, CD8+, or CD8+CD57+ T cells (not recorded which) from PBMCs. CDR3 residues: CASSFSVPVQQEIPYGYTF. Here the CDR3 DNA reads TGTGCCAGCAGCTTCAGCGTTCCGGTCCAACAGGAAATTCCTTATGGCTACACCTTC.